This entry lists 6 T cell receptor beta chains sequenced from one sample in a study of blood T cell repertoires in COVID-19. Only in-frame clones appear in the TCRdb table, and some are missing; sequencing was by immunoSEQ multiplex PCR. The table lists around 78,000 clones, 86% of them singletons, with about 11% in the top ten. Sequenced material: peripheral blood. The source of these receptors is a man in his 70s with active or convalescent COVID-19.

The rearrangement uses TRBV9 and TRBJ2-5; D not certain. The germline V gene has CDR1 SGDLS and CDR2 YYNGEE. V lost 0 bases, J lost 2 bases, and 11 bases lay in between. The CDR3 is 15 residues long. Here the CDR3 reads CASSVVGQAQETQYF. The CDR3 DNA reads as TGTGCCAGCAGCGTAGTTGGGCAGGCGCAAGAGACCCAGTACTTC.

This clone has more than one count but fewer than ten. This chain uses TRBV6-2 or TRBV6-3 with TRBJ2-1; 7 positions agree with TRBD1. With V trimmed by 6 bases and J by 4 bases, 15 bases remained unmatched. The CDR3 covers 17 residues. Germline V gene sequence: CDR1 MNHEY, CDR2 SVGEGT. CDR3 loop: CASSRQSTGTDYNEQFF. CDR3 in DNA: TGTGCCAGCAGCCGCCAATCGACCGGGACAGATTACAATGAGCAGTTCTTC.

CDR3 nucleotide sequence: TGTGCCAGCAGTTCTACCGGTCAGGGGTATGATGGCTACACCTTC. Its translation is CASSSTGQGYDGYTF. V is TRBV6-5 and J is TRBJ1-2; tentative D call: TRBD1 (6 bases). V was cut by 4 bases and J by 6 bases, with 18 bases left in between. This CDR3 contains 15 residues. The germline CDR1 and CDR2 sequences are MNHEY and SVGAGI.

In DNA form, the CDR3 reads TGTGCCTGGAGTGCCGGGACAGTGAACACCGGGGAGCTGTTTTTT. It is translated as CAWSAGTVNTGELFF. This chain connects TRBV30 to TRBJ2-2, with 7 bases lining up with TRBD1. Germline CDR1 GTSNPN, CDR2 SVGIG (reference sequence). J lost 1 base, V lost 1 base, and 3 bases had no gene match. CDR3 length: 15 amino acids. Variable domain in full (rest from reference TRBV30 and TRBJ2-2): SQTIHQWPATLVQPVGSPLSLECTVEGTSNPNLYWYRQAAGRGLQLLFYSVGIGQISSEVPQNLSASRPQDRQFILSSKKLLLSDSGFYLCAWSAGTVNTGELFFGEGSRLTVL.

The genes are TRBV30 and TRBJ1-6; D is perhaps TRBD1 (6 bases). The CDR3 runs to 12 residues. The germline V and J ends were trimmed by 0 bases and 15 bases, with 12 bases remaining between them. Germline-derived CDR1 and CDR2 are GTSNPN and SVGIG (reference sequence). The chain's CDR3 is CAWSVQGQLLHF. The CDR3 nucleotides are TGTGCCTGGAGTGTACAGGGACAACTCCTCCACTTT.

V and J are TRBV29-1 and TRBJ2-3; 7 bases align to TRBD2. The germline V gene encodes CDR1 SQVTM and CDR2 ANQGSEA. This CDR3 is built from 13 residues. V trimming: 6 bases; J trimming: 6 bases; junction bases outside the gene matches: 9. The DNA for the CDR3 is TGCAGCGTCCCGGGACTAACTCCCGATACGCAGTATTTT. This encodes CSVPGLTPDTQYF.